The rows below give T cell receptor beta chains drawn from one sample of a study of radiotherapy plus CTLA-4 blockade in lung cancer. Some clones are missing from TCRdb's copy, which holds only in-frame ones; the method was immunoSEQ multiplex PCR. This table has under 95,000 clones, 78% appearing once. The sequencing used peripheral blood, collected from a patient treated with radiotherapy plus ipilimumab. These receptors came from a human donor with non-small cell lung cancer whose response to radiotherapy plus ipilimumab could not be evaluated. Some clones in this sample may be carry-over from other donors' samples. Each CDR3 is given without its conserved first and last residue. Fields, in order: V gene, CDR3 length, J gene, CDR3 protein.

v_call: TRBV5-1
cdr3_length: 9
j_call: TRBJ2-1
cdr3_aa: ASSLSDEQF

v_call: TRBV7-2
cdr3_length: 13
j_call: TRBJ1-6
cdr3_aa: ASSRRTVTFSPLH

v_call: TRBV19
cdr3_length: 12
j_call: TRBJ1-4
cdr3_aa: ASSLQGRWEKLF

v_call: TRBV2
cdr3_length: 12
j_call: TRBJ2-2
cdr3_aa: ASRDHQGTGELF

v_call: TRBV7-3
cdr3_length: 14
j_call: TRBJ2-5
cdr3_aa: ASSVLGQGAGETQY

v_call: TRBV7-8
cdr3_length: 9
j_call: TRBJ2-7
cdr3_aa: ASSADRFEY

v_call: TRBV7-6
cdr3_length: 16
j_call: TRBJ1-2
cdr3_aa: ASSPLPQTGGNYYGYT

v_call: TRBV15
cdr3_length: 12
j_call: TRBJ2-7
cdr3_aa: ATSRGPETYEQY

v_call: TRBV11-3
cdr3_length: 13
j_call: TRBJ2-7
cdr3_aa: ASSLGQGGSYEQY

v_call: TRBV6-5
cdr3_length: 14
j_call: TRBJ2-3
cdr3_aa: ASSYRWTGGSDTQY

v_call: TRBV6-5
cdr3_length: 13
j_call: TRBJ2-7
cdr3_aa: ASSPPGTSSYEQY

v_call: TRBV5-1
cdr3_length: 10
j_call: TRBJ1-1
cdr3_aa: AGNGARTEAF

v_call: TRBV27
cdr3_length: 16
j_call: TRBJ2-3
cdr3_aa: ASSSRLAGSSYTDTQY

v_call: TRBV19
cdr3_length: 14
j_call: TRBJ2-3
cdr3_aa: ASSIVASDSTDTQY

v_call: TRBV4-3
cdr3_length: 12
j_call: TRBJ1-5
cdr3_aa: ASSPDRGHQPQH